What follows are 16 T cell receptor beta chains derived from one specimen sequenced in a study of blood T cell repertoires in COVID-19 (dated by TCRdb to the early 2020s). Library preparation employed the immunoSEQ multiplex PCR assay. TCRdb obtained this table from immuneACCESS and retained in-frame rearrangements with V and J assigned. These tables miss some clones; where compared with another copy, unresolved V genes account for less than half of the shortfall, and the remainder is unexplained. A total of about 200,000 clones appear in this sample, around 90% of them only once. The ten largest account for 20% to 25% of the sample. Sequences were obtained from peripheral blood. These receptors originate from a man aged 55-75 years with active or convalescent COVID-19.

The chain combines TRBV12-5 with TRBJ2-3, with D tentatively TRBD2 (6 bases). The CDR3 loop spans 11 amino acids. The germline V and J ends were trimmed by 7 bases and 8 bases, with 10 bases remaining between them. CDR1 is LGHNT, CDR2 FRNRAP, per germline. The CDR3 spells CASVLGLTQYF. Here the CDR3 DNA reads TGTGCTAGTGTCCTGGGACTTACGCAGTATTTT.

CDR3 DNA: TGCGCCAGCAGTTTGAGGGACAGTATGATGAACACTGAAGCTTTCTTT. This gives the protein CASSLRDSMMNTEAFF. The V gene is TRBV5-1, the J gene TRBJ1-1; 7 positions match TRBD1. Trimming at V came to 5 bases and at J to 0 bases, leaving 10 bases not matched to a gene. Germline V lookup: CDR1 SGHRS, CDR2 YFSETQ. The length of the CDR3 is 16 residues.

CDR3 nucleotides: TGTGCCAGCAGCGTAGGGACAGGGGCCTCGTACGAGCAGTACTTC. This translates into CASSVGTGASYEQYF. This chain connects TRBV9 to TRBJ2-7; 9 nucleotides match TRBD1. From germline, CDR1 is SGDLS and CDR2 YYNGEE. This CDR3 has 15 residues. With V trimmed by 0 bases and J by 4 bases, 5 bases remained unmatched.

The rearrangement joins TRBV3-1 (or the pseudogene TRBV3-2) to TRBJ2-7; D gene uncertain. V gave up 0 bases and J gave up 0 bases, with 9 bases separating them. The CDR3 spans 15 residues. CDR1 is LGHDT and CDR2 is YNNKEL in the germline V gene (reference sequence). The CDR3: CASSQDLGSSYEQYF. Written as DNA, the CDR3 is TGTGCCAGCAGCCAAGATCTCGGTTCCTCCTACGAGCAGTACTTC.

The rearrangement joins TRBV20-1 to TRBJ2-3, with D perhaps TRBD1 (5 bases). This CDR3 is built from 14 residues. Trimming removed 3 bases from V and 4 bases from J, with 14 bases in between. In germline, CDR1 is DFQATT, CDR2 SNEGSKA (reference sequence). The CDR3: CSASKGQGPDTQYF. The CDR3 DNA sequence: TGCAGTGCTAGTAAGGGGCAGGGTCCAGATACGCAGTATTTT.

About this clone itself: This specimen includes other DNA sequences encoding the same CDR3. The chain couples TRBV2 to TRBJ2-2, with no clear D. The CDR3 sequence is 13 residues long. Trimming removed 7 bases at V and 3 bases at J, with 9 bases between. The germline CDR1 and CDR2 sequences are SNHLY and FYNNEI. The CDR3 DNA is TGTGCCAGCAAGCGTGGGTACACCGGGGAGCTGTTTTTT. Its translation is CASKRGYTGELFF.

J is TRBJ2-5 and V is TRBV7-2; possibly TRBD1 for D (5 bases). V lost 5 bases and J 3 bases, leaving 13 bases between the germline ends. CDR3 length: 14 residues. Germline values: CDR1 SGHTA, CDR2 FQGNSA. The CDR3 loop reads CASSPGFRKETQYF. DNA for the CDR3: TGTGCCAGCAGCCCAGGGTTTCGGAAAGAGACCCAGTACTTC.

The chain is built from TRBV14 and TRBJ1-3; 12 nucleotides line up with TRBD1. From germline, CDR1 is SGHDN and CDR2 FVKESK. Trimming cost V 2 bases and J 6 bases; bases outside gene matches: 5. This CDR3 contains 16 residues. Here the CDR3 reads CASSQWDRGRVNTIYF. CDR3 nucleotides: TGTGCCAGCAGCCAATGGGACAGGGGGCGCGTAAACACCATATATTTT.

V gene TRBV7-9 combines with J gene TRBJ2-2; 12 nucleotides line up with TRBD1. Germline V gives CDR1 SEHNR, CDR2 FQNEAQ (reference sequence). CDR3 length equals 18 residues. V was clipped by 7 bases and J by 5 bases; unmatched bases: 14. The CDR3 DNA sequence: TGTGCCAGCAACTTGGGGACAGGGGGCGCCTCGGGAACCGGGGAGCTGTTTTTT. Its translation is CASNLGTGGASGTGELFF.

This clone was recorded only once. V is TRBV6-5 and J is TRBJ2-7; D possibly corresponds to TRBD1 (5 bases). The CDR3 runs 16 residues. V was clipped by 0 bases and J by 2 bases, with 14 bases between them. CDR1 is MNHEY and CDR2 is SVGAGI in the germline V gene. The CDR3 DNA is TGTGCCAGCAGTTACTCGTGGGCTAGGGGAACCTACGAGCAGTACTTC. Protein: CASSYSWARGTYEQYF.

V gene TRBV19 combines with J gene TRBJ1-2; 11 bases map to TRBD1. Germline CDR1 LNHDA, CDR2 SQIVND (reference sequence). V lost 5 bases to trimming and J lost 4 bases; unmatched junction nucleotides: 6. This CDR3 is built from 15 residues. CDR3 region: CASSPEGTGGYGYTF. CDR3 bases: TGTGCCAGTAGTCCGGAGGGGACAGGGGGCTATGGCTACACCTTC.

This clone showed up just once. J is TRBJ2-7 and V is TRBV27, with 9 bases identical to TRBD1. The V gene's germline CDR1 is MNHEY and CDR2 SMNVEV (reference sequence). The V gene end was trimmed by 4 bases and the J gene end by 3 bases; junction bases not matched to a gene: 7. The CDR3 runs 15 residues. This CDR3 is CASSSTGTGIYEQYF. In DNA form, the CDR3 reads TGTGCCAGCAGTTCCACCGGGACAGGGATCTACGAGCAGTACTTC.

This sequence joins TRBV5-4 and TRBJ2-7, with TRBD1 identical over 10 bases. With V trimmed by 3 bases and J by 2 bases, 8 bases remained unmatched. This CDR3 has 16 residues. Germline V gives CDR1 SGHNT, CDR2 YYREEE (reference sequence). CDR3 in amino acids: CASSSGGQGQTYEQYF. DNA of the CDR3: TGTGCCAGCAGCTCGGGGGGACAGGGGCAAACCTACGAGCAGTACTTC.

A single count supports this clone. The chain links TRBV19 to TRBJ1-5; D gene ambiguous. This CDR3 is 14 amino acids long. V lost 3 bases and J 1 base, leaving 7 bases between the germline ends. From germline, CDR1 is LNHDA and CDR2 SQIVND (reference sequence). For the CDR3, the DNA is TGTGCCAGTAGTATCCAGGTCAGCAATCAGCCCCAGCATTTT. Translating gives CASSIQVSNQPQHF.

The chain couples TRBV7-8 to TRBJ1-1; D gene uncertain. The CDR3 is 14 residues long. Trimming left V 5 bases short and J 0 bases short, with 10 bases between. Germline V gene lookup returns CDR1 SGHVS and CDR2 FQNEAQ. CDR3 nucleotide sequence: TGTGCCAGCAGCCTTTCTACGTTGAACACTGAAGCTTTCTTT. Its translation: CASSLSTLNTEAFF.

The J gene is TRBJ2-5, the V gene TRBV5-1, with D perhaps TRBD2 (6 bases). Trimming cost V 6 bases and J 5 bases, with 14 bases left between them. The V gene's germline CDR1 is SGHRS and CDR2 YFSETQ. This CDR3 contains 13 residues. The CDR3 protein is CASNPSVGETQYF. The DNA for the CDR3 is TGCGCCAGCAACCCTAGCGTTGGGGAGACCCAGTACTTC.